These 20 T cell receptor beta chains came from one sample sequenced in a study of T cell changes during pregnancy in multiple sclerosis. Clones were sequenced by immunoSEQ multiplex PCR, and TCRdb holds only the in-frame ones, with some missing. The table has 69,000 or so clones, around 92% seen once; the top ten hold roughly 1.9%. Sample: peripheral blood, taken in the third trimester of pregnancy. These receptors all stem from a female donor in good health, enrolled as a control in a pregnancy study.

The rearrangement links TRBV2 to TRBJ2-7; no definite D call. The CDR3 sequence is 15 residues long. The V gene lost 8 bases and the J gene lost 6 bases, with 23 bases spanning the gap. Germline V CDR1 and CDR2: SNHLY, FYNNEI. The CDR3 sequence: CASAAGPNLLGEQYF. The CDR3 DNA is TGTGCCAGCGCGGCCGGTCCCAACCTCCTAGGCGAGCAGTACTTC.

To note about this clone: The germline gene is not matched at one end of the junction; a read error may be the cause. The gene calls are TRBV28 and TRBJ1-5; D not certain. This CDR3 contains 12 residues. Germline V lookup: CDR1 MDHEN, CDR2 SYDVKM. For the CDR3, the DNA is TGTGCCAGCAGCACGACAAATCCGCCCCAGCATTTT. Translated, it gives CASSTTNPPQHF. Full variable domain (rest looked up from reference TRBV28 and TRBJ1-5): DVKVTQSSRYLVKRTGEKVFLECVQDMDHENMFWYRQDPGLGLRLIYFSYDVKMKEKGDIPEGYSVSREKKERFSLILESASTNQTSMYLCASSTTNPPQHFGDGTRLSIL.

The chain links TRBV28 to TRBJ2-3; D gene uncertain. The CDR3 loop spans 15 amino acids. CDR1 is MDHEN, CDR2 SYDVKM, per germline. Trimming stripped 2 bases from V and 0 bases from J, with 9 bases between. This CDR3 reads CASSLGGASTDTQYF. The CDR3 nucleotides are TGTGCCAGCAGTTTAGGCGGAGCTAGCACAGATACGCAGTATTTT.

The chain recombines TRBV21-1 with TRBJ1-3. TRBV21-1 is an annotated pseudogene. The CDR3 sequence is 16 residues long. In DNA, the CDR3 is TGTGCCAGCAGCAAAGGTAAACTAGGGCACGGAAACACCATATATTTT. Its protein is CASSKGKLGHGNTIYF.

CDR3 in amino acids: CATSRDLGDTQYF. The CDR3 DNA reads as TGTGCCACCAGCAGAGATCTCGGGGATACGCAGTATTTT. V is TRBV15 and J is TRBJ2-3, with D unclear. V lost 0 bases and J lost 6, with 7 bases in between. The CDR3 loop spans 13 amino acids. Germline loops: CDR1 LNHNV, CDR2 YYDKDF (reference sequence).

The J gene is TRBJ2-1, the V gene TRBV7-8, with 8 bases aligning to TRBD2. This CDR3 region has 16 residues. Looked up from germline, CDR1 is SGHVS and CDR2 is FQNEAQ. Trimming cost V 5 bases and J 3 bases; bases outside gene matches: 9. Here the CDR3 reads CASSLSGKGYYNEQFF. CDR3 bases: TGTGCCAGCAGCCTTAGCGGGAAAGGGTACTACAATGAGCAGTTCTTC. The full variable domain, rest sourced from reference TRBV7-8 and TRBJ2-1, is GAGVSQSPRYKVAKRGQDVALRCDPISGHVSLFWYQQALGQGPEFLTYFQNEAQLDKSGLPSDRFFAERPEGSVSTLKIQRTQQEDSAVYLCASSLSGKGYYNEQFFGPGTRLTVL.

The rearrangement uses TRBV9 and TRBJ2-5; 7 nucleotides line up with TRBD2. Germline CDR1 and CDR2: SGDLS and YYNGEE. The CDR3 has 15 amino acids. Trimming at V came to 4 bases and at J to 5 bases, leaving 11 bases not matched to a gene. CDR3 sequence reads: CASSPQSGGGETQYF. Here the CDR3 DNA reads TGTGCCAGCAGCCCCCAGTCGGGAGGCGGGGAGACCCAGTACTTC.

The J gene is TRBJ2-7, the V gene TRBV6-5, with D possibly matching TRBD2 (7 bases). CDR1 is MNHEY, CDR2 SVGAGI, per germline. V lost 6 bases, J lost 2 bases, and 17 bases lay in between. There are 15 residues in the CDR3. In DNA form, the CDR3 reads TGTGCCAGCAGCCTCCGGGCGGGGGCCCCCTACGAGCAGTACTTC. Its translation is CASSLRAGAPYEQYF.

The chain uses TRBV4-2 and TRBJ1-4; TRBD1 matches at 11 bases. Trimming took 4 bases from V and 8 from J; bases not matched to a gene: 9. The germline gives CDR1 LGHNA, CDR2 YNFKEQ. The CDR3 is 16 residues long. This chain's CDR3 is CASSLSEGQGAEKLFF. The CDR3 DNA reads as TGTGCCAGCAGCCTATCTGAAGGACAGGGGGCGGAAAAACTGTTTTTT.

The rearrangement joins TRBV13 to TRBJ1-4; D not certain. V lost 2 bases to trimming and J lost 6 bases, with 13 bases between them. CDR1 is PRHDT, CDR2 FYEKMQ, per germline (reference sequence). This CDR3 comprises 15 residues. In DNA, the CDR3 is TGTGCCAGCAGCTTATTGAAGGGTAGCGATGAAAAACTGTTTTTT. It encodes CASSLLKGSDEKLFF.

The CDR3 DNA is TGTGCCAGCAGTAGACAGGGGAACACCGGGGAGCTGTTTTTT. It encodes CASSRQGNTGELFF. The genes are TRBV6-5 and TRBJ2-2; the match to TRBD1 covers 7 bases. V lost 5 bases and J lost 1; bases outside the gene matches: 1. In germline, CDR1 is MNHEY, CDR2 SVGAGI. CDR3 length: 14 residues.

The rearrangement uses TRBV4-3 and TRBJ2-4; D unclear. The V end was cut by 3 bases, the J end by 0 bases, with 15 bases between. The germline V gene encodes CDR1 LGHNA and CDR2 YSLEER. CDR3 length: 17 residues. The CDR3 DNA is TGCGCCAGCAGCCATAACCCCGGCGGTTTAGCCAAAAACATTCAGTACTTC. It specifies CASSHNPGGLAKNIQYF.

V is TRBV7-3 and J is TRBJ1-1, with a weak D call TRBD1 (5 bases). The V gene lost 1 base and the J gene lost 1 base, with 7 bases spanning the gap. This CDR3 is 14 amino acids long. Germline V gene lookup returns CDR1 SGHTA and CDR2 FQGTGA. The CDR3 nucleotides read TGTGCCAGCAGCTTAAGTGGGGCGAACACTGAAGCTTTCTTT. Amino acids: CASSLSGANTEAFF. The whole variable domain, remainder taken from reference TRBV7-3 and TRBJ1-1, is GAGVSQTPSNKVTEKGKYVELRCDPISGHTALYWYRQSLGQGPEFLIYFQGTGAADDSGLPNDRFFAVRPEGSVSTLKIQRTERGDSAVYLCASSLSGANTEAFFGQGTRLTVV.

V gene TRBV19 combines with J gene TRBJ2-7; 8 bases map to TRBD1. This CDR3 has 15 amino acids. V lost 1 base and J lost 3; bases outside the gene matches: 5. Germline CDR1 and CDR2: LNHDA and SQIVND (reference sequence). The CDR3 DNA is TGTGCCAGTAGTATAGGGGCACAGGGGGGCTACGAGCAGTACTTC. It translates to CASSIGAQGGYEQYF.

In this sample, this clone turned up once. The rearrangement links TRBV19 to TRBJ1-5; TRBD1 might be the D (6 bases). V lost 6 bases and J 4 bases, leaving 7 bases between the germline ends. Germline loops: CDR1 LNHDA, CDR2 SQIVND (reference sequence). The CDR3 spans 12 residues. CDR3 loop: CASRQGNQPQHF. The CDR3 coding sequence is TGTGCCAGTAGGCAGGGGAATCAGCCCCAGCATTTT.

The chain has TRBV9 and TRBJ2-1, with D perhaps TRBD2 (6 bases). Trimming pared 0 bases from V and 4 bases from J, leaving 14 bases between. Germline-derived CDR1 and CDR2 are SGDLS and YYNGEE. The CDR3 loop spans 16 amino acids. The DNA for the CDR3 is TGTGCCAGCAGCGTAGGATCCCTAGCGAGATACAATGAGCAGTTCTTC. Its protein product is CASSVGSLARYNEQFF.

The chain has TRBV7-6 and TRBJ2-7, with TRBD1 matching 8 bases. CDR1 is SGHVS, CDR2 FNYEAQ, per germline. This CDR3 has 14 amino acids. J was trimmed by 2 bases and V by 5 bases; bases with no gene match: 5. This CDR3 is CASSLGQGTYEQYF. The DNA of the CDR3 is TGTGCCAGCAGCCTCGGACAGGGTACCTACGAGCAGTACTTC.

This chain links TRBV28 with TRBJ1-2, with 10 bases lining up with TRBD1. The germline V gene has CDR1 MDHEN and CDR2 SYDVKM. After removal of 4 bases from V and 1 base from J, the junction contained 12 bases not matched to a gene. There are 18 residues in the CDR3. For the CDR3, the DNA is TGTGCCAGCAGTTCCTTGGCAAGACAGGGGGCAGGTAACTATGGCTACACCTTC. Its translation: CASSSLARQGAGNYGYTF.

The chain employs TRBV13 and TRBJ2-1; 7 positions match TRBD1. The CDR3 totals 17 residues. Trimming cost V 1 base and J 0 bases; bases outside gene matches: 6. CDR1 is PRHDT, CDR2 FYEKMQ, per germline (reference sequence). CDR3 residues: CASSLASGQSSYNEQFF. The CDR3 nucleotides are TGTGCCAGCAGCTTAGCATCGGGACAGAGCTCCTACAATGAGCAGTTCTTC.

This sequence joins TRBV28 and TRBJ2-7; weak D call: TRBD2 (6 bases). V lost 3 bases and J lost 5, with 14 bases in between. Looked up from germline, CDR1 is MDHEN and CDR2 is SYDVKM. This CDR3 has 14 amino acids. The CDR3 coding sequence is TGTGCCAGCAGTTTCGGCCCGGGAGTCAACGAGCAGTACTTC. This codes for CASSFGPGVNEQYF. Drawing the rest from reference TRBV28 and TRBJ2-7, the complete variable domain is DVKVTQSSRYLVKRTGEKVFLECVQDMDHENMFWYRQDPGLGLRLIYFSYDVKMKEKGDIPEGYSVSREKKERFSLILESASTNQTSMYLCASSFGPGVNEQYFGPGTRLTVT.